The T cell receptor (beta chain) under discussion was sequenced for a study of blood T cell repertoires in COVID-19. Study background: T cells, B-cell-depleted T cells, or PBMCs supplied cDNA or gDNA.

Cohort 3 recovered donors had two negative PCRs, clearance, or symptom resolution. The CDR3 is 12 amino acids. Trimming took off 7 bases at V and 3 bases at J, with 10 bases between the two ends. CDR1 LGHDT and CDR2 YNNKEL come from the germline V gene (reference sequence). In the study's own analysis: Nucleated cell number was recorded as an estimate derived from reference gene primer amplification. This table comes from immunoSEQ multiplex PCR, and its TCRdb copy is limited to in-frame clones, with some not included. V, J and clone size derive from that table, while D and trimming were established from the DNA sequence. The table has 220,000 or so clones, 82% seen once.

The sequenced material came from PBMCs or T cells enriched from blood (not recorded which). The clonotype comes from a woman aged 55-69 years who had recovered from COVID-19. The V gene is TRBV3-1 (or the pseudogene TRBV3-2), the J gene TRBJ2-7; possibly TRBD1 for D (6 bases). CDR3 DNA sequence: TGTGCCAGCAACATACAGGGCTACGAGCAGTACTTC. Amino acid sequence: CASNIQGYEQYF.